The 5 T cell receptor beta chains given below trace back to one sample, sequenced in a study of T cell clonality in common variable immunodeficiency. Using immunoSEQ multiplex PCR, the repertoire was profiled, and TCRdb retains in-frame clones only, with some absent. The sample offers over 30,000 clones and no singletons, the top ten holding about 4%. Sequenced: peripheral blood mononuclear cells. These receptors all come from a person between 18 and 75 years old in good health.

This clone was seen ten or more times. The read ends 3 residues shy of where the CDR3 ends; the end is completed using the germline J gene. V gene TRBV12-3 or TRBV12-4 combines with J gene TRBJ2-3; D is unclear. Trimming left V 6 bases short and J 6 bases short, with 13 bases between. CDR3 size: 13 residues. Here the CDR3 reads CASSSVLPDTQYF. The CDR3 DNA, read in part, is TGTGCCAGCAGCTCTGTACTCCCGGATACG.

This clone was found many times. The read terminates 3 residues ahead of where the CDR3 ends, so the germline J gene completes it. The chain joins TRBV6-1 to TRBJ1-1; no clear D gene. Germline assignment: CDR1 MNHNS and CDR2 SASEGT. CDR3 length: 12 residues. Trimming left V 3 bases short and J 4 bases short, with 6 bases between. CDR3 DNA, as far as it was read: TGTGCCAGCAGTGACCCCAGCACTGAA. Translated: CASSDPSTE. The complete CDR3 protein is CASSDPSTEAFF.

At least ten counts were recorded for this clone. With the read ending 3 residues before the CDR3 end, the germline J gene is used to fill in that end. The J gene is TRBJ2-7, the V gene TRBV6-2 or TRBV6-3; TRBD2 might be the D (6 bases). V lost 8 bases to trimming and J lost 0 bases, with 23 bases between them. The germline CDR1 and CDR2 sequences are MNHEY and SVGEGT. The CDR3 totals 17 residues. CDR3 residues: CASGRDSGLPSSYEQYF. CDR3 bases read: TGTGCCAGCGGTCGGGACTCGGGACTCCCAAGCTCCTACGAG.

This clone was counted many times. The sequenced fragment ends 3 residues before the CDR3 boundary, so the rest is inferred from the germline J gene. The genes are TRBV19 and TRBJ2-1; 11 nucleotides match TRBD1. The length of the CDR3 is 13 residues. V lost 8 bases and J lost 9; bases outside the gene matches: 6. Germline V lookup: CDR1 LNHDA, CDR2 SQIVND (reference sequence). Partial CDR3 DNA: TGTGCCAGTCAGGGACAGGGGGTGGTTGAG. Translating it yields CASQGQGVVE. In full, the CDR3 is CASQGQGVVEQFF.

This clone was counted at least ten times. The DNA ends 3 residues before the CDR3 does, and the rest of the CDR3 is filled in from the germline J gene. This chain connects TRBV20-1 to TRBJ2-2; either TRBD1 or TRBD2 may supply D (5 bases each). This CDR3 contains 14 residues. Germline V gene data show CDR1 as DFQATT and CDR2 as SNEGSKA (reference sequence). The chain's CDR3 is CSARDRGVNSPLFF. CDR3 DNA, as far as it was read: TGCAGTGCTAGAGATCGAGGGGTGAATTCACCG.